The 18 T cell receptor beta chains below were found in one sample sequenced in a study of beta chain features in type 1 diabetes. Study findings and constraints: Type 1 diabetes patients showed a moderate but significant shortening of TCRB CDR3s in all four CD4+ subsets.

Isolated RNA was reverse transcribed in full, so expressed TCRB transcripts were sequenced. Only in-frame clones appear in the TCRdb table, and some are missing; sequencing was by immunoSEQ multiplex PCR. The sample yields 150,000 to 190,000 clones, 10% to 13% seen once. Antigens of these TCRs are unknown. Sequencing was carried out using central memory CD4+ T cells from blood. The receptors stem from a young man with type 1 diabetes.

The chain couples TRBV28 to TRBJ2-2; 7 nucleotides match TRBD1. The CDR3 is 15 residues long. V lost 6 bases to trimming and J lost 5 bases; unmatched junction nucleotides: 9. Germline assignment: CDR1 MDHEN and CDR2 SYDVKM. Here the CDR3 DNA reads TGTGCCAGCAGAACAGGGGTGTTTCGGACCGGGGAGCTGTTTTTT. Translated: CASRTGVFRTGELFF. Looking up the rest from reference TRBV28 and TRBJ2-2 gives the full variable domain: DVKVTQSSRYLVKRTGEKVFLECVQDMDHENMFWYRQDPGLGLRLIYFSYDVKMKEKGDIPEGYSVSREKKERFSLILESASTNQTSMYLCASRTGVFRTGELFFGEGSRLTVL.

In this sample, this clone turned up a few times. The CDR3 nucleotides are TGTGCCATCGGGAGCGGGAGCCGTGCCAGTGAGCAGTTCTTC. Translation gives CAIGSGSRASEQFF. This rearrangement joins TRBV10-3 to TRBJ2-1; the match to TRBD2 covers 8 bases. Germline V CDR1 and CDR2: ENHRY, SYGVKD. The trim removed 8 bases at V and 9 bases at J, leaving 12 bases unmatched. This CDR3 is built from 14 residues.

This clone was seen a few times. The chain uses TRBV7-3 and TRBJ2-3, with 14 positions matching TRBD2. Germline V gene lookup returns CDR1 SGHTA and CDR2 FQGTGA. V lost 5 bases and J lost 4; bases outside the gene matches: 5. The CDR3 consists of 16 residues. The CDR3 here is CASSEGTSGSADTQYF. The CDR3 DNA is TGTGCCAGCAGCGAGGGGACTAGCGGGAGCGCAGATACGCAGTATTTT.

This clone was found a few times. The chain recombines TRBV14 with TRBJ2-7, with 7 positions matching TRBD2. This CDR3 is 16 amino acids long. The germline V gene encodes CDR1 SGHDN and CDR2 FVKESK. V lost 1 base and J lost 4; bases outside the gene matches: 10. CDR3 sequence (DNA): TGTGCCAGCAGCCAAGGTCGGGGCGGGAGAGGGTACGAGCAGTACTTC. Its translation is CASSQGRGGRGYEQYF.

V is TRBV7-3 and J is TRBJ2-3; TRBD2 matches at 8 bases. Germline V gene sequence: CDR1 SGHTA, CDR2 FQGTGA. Trimming cost V 2 bases and J 5 bases; bases outside gene matches: 6. This CDR3 spans 15 amino acids. CDR3 bases: TGTGCCAGCAGCTTAGCGGTAGCGGGAAGAGATACGCAGTATTTT. This gives the protein CASSLAVAGRDTQYF.

This clone was seen only a few times. The chain carries TRBV7-8 and TRBJ1-4, with 9 bases that match TRBD1. The junction had 12 bases not matched to a gene; V was cut back by 5 bases and J by 8 bases. CDR3 length: 16 residues. Looked up from germline, CDR1 is SGHVS and CDR2 is FQNEAQ. The CDR3 loop is CASSPGGTGIQEKLFF. The CDR3 DNA follows: TGTGCCAGCAGCCCAGGGGGGACAGGGATTCAGGAAAAACTGTTTTTT.

The chain couples TRBV19 to TRBJ1-1; D unclear. The CDR3 totals 12 residues. Trimming took off 5 bases at V and 1 base at J, with 5 bases between the two ends. The germline V gene encodes CDR1 LNHDA and CDR2 SQIVND (reference sequence). The CDR3 DNA sequence: TGTGCCAGTAGTTCGAGGAACACTGAAGCTTTCTTT. Protein product: CASSSRNTEAFF.

This clone was observed a few times. The chain uses TRBV28 and TRBJ1-2; D not resolved. This CDR3 has 14 amino acids. Between the trimmed V and J ends, which lost 2 bases and 4 bases, there was a span of 11 bases. Germline values: CDR1 MDHEN, CDR2 SYDVKM. CDR3 DNA sequence: TGTGCCAGCAGTTTAGGCCCCCGGGTCTATGGCTACACCTTC. It is translated as CASSLGPRVYGYTF.

This clone was observed a handful of times. V is TRBV9 and J is TRBJ2-7, with D perhaps matching TRBD1 (7 bases). In germline, CDR1 is SGDLS, CDR2 YYNGEE. The V end was cut by 4 bases, the J end by 2 bases, with 22 bases between. This CDR3 has 17 amino acids. CDR3 in amino acids: CASSRTATGRTPYEQYF. CDR3 bases: TGTGCCAGCAGCCGGACCGCGACAGGGAGGACCCCCTACGAGCAGTACTTC.

This clone was detected only a few times. The gene calls are TRBV5-1 and TRBJ2-5; 8 nucleotides match TRBD2. This CDR3 is built from 16 residues. Germline CDR1 and CDR2: SGHRS and YFSETQ. Losses at the gene ends were 0 bases for V and 4 bases for J; bases not matched to a gene: 8. Written as DNA, the CDR3 is TGCGCCAGCAGCTTGGCAGGACTAGCATATGGAGAGACCCAGTACTTC. This sequence encodes CASSLAGLAYGETQYF.

This clone came up a few times. The chain employs TRBV6-5 and TRBJ1-1, with D perhaps matching TRBD1 (5 bases). Deletions cut 4 bases from V and 1 base from J, with 7 bases between. The CDR3 sequence is 13 residues long. In germline, CDR1 is MNHEY, CDR2 SVGAGI. The chain's CDR3 is CASSFDRNTEAFF. Here the CDR3 DNA reads TGTGCCAGCAGTTTTGACAGGAACACTGAAGCTTTCTTT.

This chain links TRBV2 with TRBJ2-2; 13 bases line up with TRBD2. The CDR3 has 16 residues. After removal of 5 bases from V and 7 bases from J, the junction contained 7 bases not matched to a gene. CDR1 SNHLY and CDR2 FYNNEI come from the germline V gene. The CDR3 DNA reads as TGTGCCAGCAGTTTCTGGACTAGCGGGAGTAACGGGGAGCTGTTTTTT. Its translation is CASSFWTSGSNGELFF.

This clone was counted between two and nine times. This rearrangement joins TRBV6-1 to TRBJ1-2; the D gene is possibly TRBD1 (6 bases). The V gene lost 5 bases and the J gene lost 2 bases, with 6 bases spanning the gap. The CDR3 has 12 residues. Germline CDR1 MNHNS, CDR2 SASEGT. CDR3 in amino acids: CASSQGNYGYTF. Here the CDR3 DNA reads TGTGCCAGCAGTCAGGGGAACTATGGCTACACCTTC.

CDR3 protein: CASSPRAGGTDTQYF. Written as DNA, the CDR3 is TGTGCCAGCAGCCCAAGAGCGGGGGGCACAGATACGCAGTATTTT. The chain has TRBV9 and TRBJ2-3, with 8 bases aligning to TRBD2. Germline V gene sequence: CDR1 SGDLS, CDR2 YYNGEE. The CDR3 length is 15 residues. The trim removed 4 bases at V and 1 base at J, leaving 5 bases unmatched.

The chain employs TRBV7-3 and TRBJ2-5; 8 positions agree with TRBD1. The CDR3 runs to 14 residues. The junction had 7 bases not matched to a gene; V was cut back by 5 bases and J by 5 bases. CDR1 and CDR2 (germline): SGHTA, FQGTGA. The CDR3 sequence: CASSPQGGRETQYF. DNA of the CDR3: TGTGCCAGCAGCCCACAGGGGGGTAGGGAGACCCAGTACTTC.

Written as DNA, the CDR3 is TGTGCCACCAGCAGAGACAGGGACACTGAAGCTTTCTTT. It translates to CATSRDRDTEAFF. The V and J genes are TRBV15 and TRBJ1-1; tentatively, D is TRBD1 (5 bases). V was cut by 0 bases and J by 3 bases, with 5 bases left in between. Per germline, CDR1 LNHNV and CDR2 YYDKDF (reference sequence). The CDR3 totals 13 residues.

For the CDR3, the DNA is TGTGCCAGCAGTTACAACACAGATACGCAGTATTTT. Translating it yields CASSYNTDTQYF. This sequence joins TRBV2 and TRBJ2-3; D is undetermined. CDR1 is SNHLY, CDR2 FYNNEI, per germline. CDR3 size: 12 residues. Trimming shortened V by 5 bases and J by 2 bases, and 5 bases separated the two germline ends.

There are a few counts of this clone. The chain joins TRBV30 to TRBJ2-5; TRBD2 agrees at 12 bases. CDR3 size: 14 residues. Germline values: CDR1 GTSNPN, CDR2 SVGIG (reference sequence). The V gene end was trimmed by 0 bases and the J gene end by 7 bases; junction bases not matched to a gene: 3. CDR3 nucleotides: TGTGCCTGGAGTGTAATGGGACTAGCGGGGACCCAGTACTTC. Protein sequence: CAWSVMGLAGTQYF.